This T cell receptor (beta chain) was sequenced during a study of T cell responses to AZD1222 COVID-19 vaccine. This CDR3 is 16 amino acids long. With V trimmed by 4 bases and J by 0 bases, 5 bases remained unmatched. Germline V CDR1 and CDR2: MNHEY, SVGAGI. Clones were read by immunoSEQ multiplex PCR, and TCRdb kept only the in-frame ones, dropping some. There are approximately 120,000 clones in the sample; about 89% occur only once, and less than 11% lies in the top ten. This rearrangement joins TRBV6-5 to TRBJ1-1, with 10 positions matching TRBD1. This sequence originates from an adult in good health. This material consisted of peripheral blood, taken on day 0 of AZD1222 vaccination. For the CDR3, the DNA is TGTGCCAGCAGTTTTCCCGGGACAGGGGTGAACACTGAAGCTTTCTTT. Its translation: CASSFPGTGVNTEAFF.